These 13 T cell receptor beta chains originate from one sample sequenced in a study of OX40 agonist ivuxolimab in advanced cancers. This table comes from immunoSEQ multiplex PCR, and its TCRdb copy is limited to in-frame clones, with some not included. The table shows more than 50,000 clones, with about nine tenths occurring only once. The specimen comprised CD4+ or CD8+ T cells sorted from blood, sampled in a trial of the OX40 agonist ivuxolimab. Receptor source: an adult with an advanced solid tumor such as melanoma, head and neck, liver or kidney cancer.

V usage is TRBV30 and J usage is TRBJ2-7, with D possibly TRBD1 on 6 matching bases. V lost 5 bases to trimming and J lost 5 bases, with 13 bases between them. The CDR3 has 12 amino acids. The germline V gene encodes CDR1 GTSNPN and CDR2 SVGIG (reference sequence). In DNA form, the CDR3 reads TGTGCCTGGGACAGGTTCTTCAACGAGCAGTACTTC. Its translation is CAWDRFFNEQYF.

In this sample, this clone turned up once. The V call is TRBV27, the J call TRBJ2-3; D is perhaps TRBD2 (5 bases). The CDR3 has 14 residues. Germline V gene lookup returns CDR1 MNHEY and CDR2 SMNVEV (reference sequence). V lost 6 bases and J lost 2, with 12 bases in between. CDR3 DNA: TGTGCCAGCAGCTCCGTGACTAACACAGATACGCAGTATTTT. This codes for CASSSVTNTDTQYF.

CDR3 nucleotides: TGTGCCAGCAGTTTACCCCGGACAGGGGGCAAGCCCCAGCATTTT. It is translated as CASSLPRTGGKPQHF. The chain uses TRBV28 and TRBJ1-5; 11 bases map to TRBD1. Germline CDR1 and CDR2: MDHEN and SYDVKM. With V trimmed by 2 bases and J by 8 bases, 5 bases remained unmatched. The CDR3 totals 15 residues. The whole variable domain, remainder taken from reference TRBV28 and TRBJ1-5, is DVKVTQSSRYLVKRTGEKVFLECVQDMDHENMFWYRQDPGLGLRLIYFSYDVKMKEKGDIPEGYSVSREKKERFSLILESASTNQTSMYLCASSLPRTGGKPQHFGDGTRLSIL.

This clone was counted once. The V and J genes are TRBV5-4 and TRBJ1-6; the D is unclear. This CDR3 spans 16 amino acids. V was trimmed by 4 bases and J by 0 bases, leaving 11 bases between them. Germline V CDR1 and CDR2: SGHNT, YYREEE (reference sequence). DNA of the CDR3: TGTGCCAGCAGCCCGGGAGAAAGCTCCTATAATTCACCCCTCCACTTT. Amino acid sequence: CASSPGESSYNSPLHF.

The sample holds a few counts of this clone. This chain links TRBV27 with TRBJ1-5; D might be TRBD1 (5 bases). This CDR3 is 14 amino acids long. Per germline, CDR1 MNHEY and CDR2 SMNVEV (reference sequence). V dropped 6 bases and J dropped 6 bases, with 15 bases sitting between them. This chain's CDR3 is CASSPGRVSQPQHF. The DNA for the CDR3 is TGTGCCAGCAGCCCGGGCAGGGTCAGTCAGCCCCAGCATTTT.

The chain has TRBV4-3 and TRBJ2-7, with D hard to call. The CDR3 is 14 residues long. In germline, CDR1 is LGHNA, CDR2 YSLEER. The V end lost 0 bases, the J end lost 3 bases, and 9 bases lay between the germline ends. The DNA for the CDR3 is TGCGCCAGCAGCCAAGATGAGTGGAACTACGAGCAGTACTTC. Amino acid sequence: CASSQDEWNYEQYF.

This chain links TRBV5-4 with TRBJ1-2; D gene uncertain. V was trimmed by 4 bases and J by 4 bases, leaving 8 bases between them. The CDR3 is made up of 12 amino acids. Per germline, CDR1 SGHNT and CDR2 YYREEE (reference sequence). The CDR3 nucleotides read TGTGCCAGCAGCCAAGAGAGCTATGGCTACACCTTC. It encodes CASSQESYGYTF.

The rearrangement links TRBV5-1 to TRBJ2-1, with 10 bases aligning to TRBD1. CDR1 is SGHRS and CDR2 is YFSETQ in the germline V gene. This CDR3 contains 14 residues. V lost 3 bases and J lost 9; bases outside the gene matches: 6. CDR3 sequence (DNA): TGCGCCAGCAGCTATCGACAGGGGGCGATTGAGCAGTTCTTC. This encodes CASSYRQGAIEQFF.

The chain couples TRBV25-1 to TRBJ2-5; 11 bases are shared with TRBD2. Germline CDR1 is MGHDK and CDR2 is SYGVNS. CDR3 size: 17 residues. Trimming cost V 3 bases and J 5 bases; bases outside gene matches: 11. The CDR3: CASSDVPSGRTAETQYF. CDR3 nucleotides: TGTGCCAGCAGTGACGTACCTAGCGGGAGGACCGCGGAGACCCAGTACTTC.

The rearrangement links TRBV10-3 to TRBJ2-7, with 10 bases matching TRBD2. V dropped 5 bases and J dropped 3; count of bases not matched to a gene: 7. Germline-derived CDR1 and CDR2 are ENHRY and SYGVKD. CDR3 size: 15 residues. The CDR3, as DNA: TGTGCCATCAGTCTTTTAGCGGGAGGAGGCTACGAGCAGTACTTC. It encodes CAISLLAGGGYEQYF.

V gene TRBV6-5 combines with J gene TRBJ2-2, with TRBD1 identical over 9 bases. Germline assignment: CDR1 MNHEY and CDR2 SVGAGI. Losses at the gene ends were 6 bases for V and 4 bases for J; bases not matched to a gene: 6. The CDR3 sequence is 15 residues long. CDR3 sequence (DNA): TGTGCCAGCAGGACCGGGACAGGGTCCACCGGGGAGCTGTTTTTT. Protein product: CASRTGTGSTGELFF.

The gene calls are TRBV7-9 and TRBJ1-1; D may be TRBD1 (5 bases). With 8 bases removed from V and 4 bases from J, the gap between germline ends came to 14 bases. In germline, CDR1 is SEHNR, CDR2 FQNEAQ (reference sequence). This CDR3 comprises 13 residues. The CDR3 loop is CASAPGRGTEAFF. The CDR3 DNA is TGTGCCAGCGCGCCGGGTAGGGGCACTGAAGCTTTCTTT.

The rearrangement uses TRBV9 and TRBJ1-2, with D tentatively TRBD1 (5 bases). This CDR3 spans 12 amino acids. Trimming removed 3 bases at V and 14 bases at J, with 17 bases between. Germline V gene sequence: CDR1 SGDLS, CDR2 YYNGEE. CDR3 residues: CASSGSTGPGTF. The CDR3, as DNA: TGTGCCAGCAGCGGGAGTACAGGCCCGGGGACCTTC.